The TCR beta chain described here comes from a study of technical replicates of blood from a few donors. This CDR3 contains 13 residues. The V end was cut by 4 bases, the J end by 4 bases, with 12 bases between. Looked up from germline, CDR1 is SGHKS and CDR2 is YYEKEE (reference sequence). Sequenced by immunoSEQ multiplex PCR; TCRdb stores in-frame clones only, minus some. The table includes some 63,000 clones, about 83% detected once. The TCR originated in a human donor in good health. Some clones in this sample may be carry-over from other donors' samples. This chain connects TRBV5-5 to TRBJ2-7; D is uncertain. Sequencing was done on a sample of PBMCs. The CDR3 nucleotides read TGTGCCAGCAGCGCCACCCCTAGATACGAGCAGTACTTC. The encoded protein is CASSATPRYEQYF.